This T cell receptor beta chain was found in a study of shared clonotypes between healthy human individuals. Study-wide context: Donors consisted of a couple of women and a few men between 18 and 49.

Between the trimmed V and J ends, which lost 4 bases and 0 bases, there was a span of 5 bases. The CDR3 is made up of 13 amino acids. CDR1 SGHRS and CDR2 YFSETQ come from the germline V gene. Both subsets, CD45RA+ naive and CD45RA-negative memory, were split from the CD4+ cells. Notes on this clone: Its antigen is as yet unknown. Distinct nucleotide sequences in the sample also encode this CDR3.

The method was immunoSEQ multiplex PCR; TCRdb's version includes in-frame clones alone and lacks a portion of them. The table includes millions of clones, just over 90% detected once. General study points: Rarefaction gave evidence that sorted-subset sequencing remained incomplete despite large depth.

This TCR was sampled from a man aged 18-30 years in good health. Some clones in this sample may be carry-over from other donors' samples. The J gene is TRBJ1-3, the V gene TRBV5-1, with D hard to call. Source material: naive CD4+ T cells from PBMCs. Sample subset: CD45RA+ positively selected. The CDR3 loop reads CASSPSSGNTIYF. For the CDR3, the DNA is TGCGCCAGCAGCCCCAGCTCTGGAAACACCATATATTTT.